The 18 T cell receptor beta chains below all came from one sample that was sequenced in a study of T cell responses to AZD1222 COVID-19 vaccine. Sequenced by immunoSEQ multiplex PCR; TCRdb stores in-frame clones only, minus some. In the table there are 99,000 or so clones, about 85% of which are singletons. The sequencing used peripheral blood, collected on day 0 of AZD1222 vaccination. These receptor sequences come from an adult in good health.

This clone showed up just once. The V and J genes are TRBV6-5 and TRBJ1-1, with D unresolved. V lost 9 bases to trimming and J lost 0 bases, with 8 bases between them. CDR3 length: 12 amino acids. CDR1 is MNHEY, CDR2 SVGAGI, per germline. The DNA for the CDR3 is TGTGCCAGTAGACGGTTGAACACTGAAGCTTTCTTT. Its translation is CASRRLNTEAFF.

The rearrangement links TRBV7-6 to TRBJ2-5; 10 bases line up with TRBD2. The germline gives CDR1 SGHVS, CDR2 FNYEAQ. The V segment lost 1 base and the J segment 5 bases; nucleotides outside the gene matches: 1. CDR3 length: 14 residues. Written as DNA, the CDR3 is TGTGCCAGCAGCTTAGTTAGCGGGGGGGAGACCCAGTACTTC. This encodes CASSLVSGGETQYF.

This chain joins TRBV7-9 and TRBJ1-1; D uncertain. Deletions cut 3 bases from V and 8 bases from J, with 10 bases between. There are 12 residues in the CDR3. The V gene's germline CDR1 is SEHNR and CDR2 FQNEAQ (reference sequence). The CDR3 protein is CASSFGQGEAFF. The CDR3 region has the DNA TGTGCCAGCAGCTTTGGCCAAGGGGAAGCTTTCTTT.

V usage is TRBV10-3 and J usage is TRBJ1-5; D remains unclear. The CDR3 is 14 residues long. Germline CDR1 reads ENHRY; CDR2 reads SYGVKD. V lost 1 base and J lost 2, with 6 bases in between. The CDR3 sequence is CAISEYGGNQPQHF. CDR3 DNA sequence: TGTGCCATCAGTGAGTATGGGGGCAATCAGCCCCAGCATTTT.

The CDR3 DNA reads as TGCGCCAGCAGCCAGTGGGATGGGAAGCTGTTTTTT. Translated: CASSQWDGKLFF. This chain connects TRBV4-3 to TRBJ2-2; D is unresolved. The CDR3 runs to 12 residues. Trimming cost V 3 bases and J 12 bases, with 11 bases left between them. The germline V gene encodes CDR1 LGHNA and CDR2 YSLEER.

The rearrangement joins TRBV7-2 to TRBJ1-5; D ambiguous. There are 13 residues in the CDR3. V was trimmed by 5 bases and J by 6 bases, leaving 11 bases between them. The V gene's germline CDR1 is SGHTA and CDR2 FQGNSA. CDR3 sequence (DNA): TGTGCCAGCAGCCCTAACTTGCGTCAGCCCCAGCATTTT. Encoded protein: CASSPNLRQPQHF.

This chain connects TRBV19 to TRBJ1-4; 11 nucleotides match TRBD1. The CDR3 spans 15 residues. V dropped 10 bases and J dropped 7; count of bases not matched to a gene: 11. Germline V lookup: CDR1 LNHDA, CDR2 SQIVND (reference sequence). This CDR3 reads CATRPPGQGGEKLFF. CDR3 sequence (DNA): TGTGCCACTAGACCTCCGGGACAGGGGGGTGAAAAACTGTTTTTT.

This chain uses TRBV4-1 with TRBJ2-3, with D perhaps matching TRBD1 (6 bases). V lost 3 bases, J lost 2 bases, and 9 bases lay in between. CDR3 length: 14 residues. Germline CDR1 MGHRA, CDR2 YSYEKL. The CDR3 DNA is TGCGCCAGCAGCCAGGGGGCCAACACAGATACGCAGTATTTT. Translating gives CASSQGANTDTQYF.

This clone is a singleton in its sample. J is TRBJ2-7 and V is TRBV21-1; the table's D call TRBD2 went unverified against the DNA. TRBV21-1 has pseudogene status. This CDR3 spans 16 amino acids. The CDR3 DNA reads TGTGCCAGCAGCCCCCGGGGTAGCTCGGTCCCCTACGAGCAGTACGTC. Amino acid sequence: CASSPRGSSVPYEQYV.

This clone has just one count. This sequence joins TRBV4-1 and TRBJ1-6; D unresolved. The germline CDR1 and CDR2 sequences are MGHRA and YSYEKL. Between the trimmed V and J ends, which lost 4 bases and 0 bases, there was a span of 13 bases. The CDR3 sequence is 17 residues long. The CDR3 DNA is TGCGCCAGCAGCCCCGAGGACGGGAGCTCCTATAATTCACCCCTCCACTTT. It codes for CASSPEDGSSYNSPLHF.

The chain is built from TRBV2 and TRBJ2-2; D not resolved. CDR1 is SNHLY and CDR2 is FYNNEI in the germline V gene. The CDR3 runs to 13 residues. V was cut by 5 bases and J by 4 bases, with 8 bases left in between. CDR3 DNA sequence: TGTGCCAGCAGTAAAACCCTCACCGGGGAGCTGTTTTTT. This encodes CASSKTLTGELFF.

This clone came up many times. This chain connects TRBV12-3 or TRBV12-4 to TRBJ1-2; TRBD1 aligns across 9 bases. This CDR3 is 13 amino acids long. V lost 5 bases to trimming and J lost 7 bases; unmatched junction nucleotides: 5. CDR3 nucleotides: TGTGCCAGCAGTCTTACAGGGGGCAGTGGCTACACCTTC. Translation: CASSLTGGSGYTF.

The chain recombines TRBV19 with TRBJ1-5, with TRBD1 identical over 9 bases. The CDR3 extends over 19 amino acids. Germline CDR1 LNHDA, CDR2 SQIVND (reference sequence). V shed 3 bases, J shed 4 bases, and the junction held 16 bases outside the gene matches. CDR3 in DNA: TGTGCCAGTAGTATTTCGTCCGGGACAGGGCCCTGGGGGAATCAGCCCCAGCATTTT. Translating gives CASSISSGTGPWGNQPQHF.

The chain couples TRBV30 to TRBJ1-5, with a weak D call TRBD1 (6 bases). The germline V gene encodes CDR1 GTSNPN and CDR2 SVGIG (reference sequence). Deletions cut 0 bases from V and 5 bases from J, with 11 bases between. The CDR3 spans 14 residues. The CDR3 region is CAWSVRGGDQPQHF. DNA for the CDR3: TGTGCCTGGAGTGTACGAGGGGGGGATCAGCCCCAGCATTTT.

The CDR3 here is CASSADTGPRQPQHF. The CDR3 DNA is TGTGCCAGTAGTGCCGATACAGGGCCCAGGCAGCCCCAGCATTTT. This chain links TRBV19 with TRBJ1-5; D is possibly TRBD1 (6 bases). Trimming shortened V by 5 bases and J by 7 bases, and 18 bases separated the two germline ends. The CDR3 spans 15 residues. Germline loops: CDR1 LNHDA, CDR2 SQIVND (reference sequence).

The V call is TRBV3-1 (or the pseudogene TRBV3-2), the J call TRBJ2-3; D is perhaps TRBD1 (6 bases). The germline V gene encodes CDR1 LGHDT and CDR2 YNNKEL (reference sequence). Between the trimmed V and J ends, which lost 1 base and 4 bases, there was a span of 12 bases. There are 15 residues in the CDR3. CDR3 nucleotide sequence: TGTGCCAGCAGCCAAGGGGCGACAGGACCAGATACGCAGTATTTT. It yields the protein CASSQGATGPDTQYF.

CDR3 coding DNA: TGTGCCAGCACCGGGACACCCGATTACGAGCAGTACTTC. It codes for CASTGTPDYEQYF. This chain links TRBV6-5 with TRBJ2-7, with a possible D match to TRBD1 (6 bases). CDR3 length: 13 residues. Germline V lookup: CDR1 MNHEY, CDR2 SVGAGI. Trimming removed 7 bases from V and 4 bases from J, with 14 bases in between.

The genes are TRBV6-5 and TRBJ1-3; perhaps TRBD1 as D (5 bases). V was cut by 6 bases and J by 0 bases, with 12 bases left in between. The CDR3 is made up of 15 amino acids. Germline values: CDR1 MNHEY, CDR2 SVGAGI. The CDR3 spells CASRSQVHSGNTIYF. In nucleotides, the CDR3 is TGTGCCAGCAGGTCACAGGTACACTCTGGAAACACCATATATTTT.